This T cell receptor beta chain was sequenced for a study of cytomegalovirus exposure and HLA in healthy donors. Deletions cut 0 bases from V and 9 bases from J, with 18 bases between. CDR1 is SGHRS, CDR2 YFSETQ, per germline. CDR3 size: 15 residues. For this clone: Its target is not known.

General study points: Trimming of TCR beta V- and J-genes showed a link, identified in a later analysis, to a missense DCLRE1C variant. Owing to their indistinguishability, certain V segments, notably TRBV6-2 and TRBV6-3, were excluded. Most sequenced TCRs were rare (though some public TCRs occurred in many donors).

Amplification used 60 Vbeta primers and 13 Jbeta primers. Some clones are missing from TCRdb's copy, which holds only in-frame ones; the method was immunoSEQ multiplex PCR. The sample contains about 140,000 clones, more than 75% of which appear only once. The V and J genes are TRBV5-1 and TRBJ2-5; D is perhaps TRBD2 (6 bases). The receptor comes from a female donor in good health and CMV-seronegative. Sequencing was performed on PBMCs. CDR3 DNA: TGCGCCAGCAGCTTGGGGGCGACTAGTCGATGGGCCCAGTACTTC. It yields the protein CASSLGATSRWAQYF.